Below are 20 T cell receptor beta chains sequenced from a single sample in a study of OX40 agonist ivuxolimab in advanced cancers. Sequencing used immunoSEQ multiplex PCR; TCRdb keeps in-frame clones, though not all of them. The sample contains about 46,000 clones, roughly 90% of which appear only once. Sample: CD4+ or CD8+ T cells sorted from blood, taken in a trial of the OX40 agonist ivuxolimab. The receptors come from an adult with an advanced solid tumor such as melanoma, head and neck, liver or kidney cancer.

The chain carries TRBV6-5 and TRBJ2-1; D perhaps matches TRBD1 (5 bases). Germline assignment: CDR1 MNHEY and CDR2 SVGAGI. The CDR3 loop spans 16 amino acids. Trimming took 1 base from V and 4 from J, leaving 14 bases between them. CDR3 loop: CASSYFRTGAYNEQFF. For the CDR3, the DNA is TGTGCCAGCAGTTACTTTCGCACTGGGGCGTACAATGAGCAGTTCTTC.

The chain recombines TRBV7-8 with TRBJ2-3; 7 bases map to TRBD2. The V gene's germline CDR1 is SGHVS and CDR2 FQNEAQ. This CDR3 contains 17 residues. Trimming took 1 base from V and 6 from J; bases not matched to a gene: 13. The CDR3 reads CASSLEGGNGPTDTQYF. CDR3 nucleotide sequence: TGTGCCAGCAGCTTAGAGGGAGGGAACGGTCCAACGGATACGCAGTATTTT.

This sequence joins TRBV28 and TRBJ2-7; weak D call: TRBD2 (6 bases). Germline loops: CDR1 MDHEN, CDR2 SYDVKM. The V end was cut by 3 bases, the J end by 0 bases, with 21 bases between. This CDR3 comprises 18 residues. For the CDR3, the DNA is TGTGCCAGCAGTTTCTCGACTAGTGGGGGTGGGGGCTCCTACGAGCAGTACTTC. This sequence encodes CASSFSTSGGGGSYEQYF.

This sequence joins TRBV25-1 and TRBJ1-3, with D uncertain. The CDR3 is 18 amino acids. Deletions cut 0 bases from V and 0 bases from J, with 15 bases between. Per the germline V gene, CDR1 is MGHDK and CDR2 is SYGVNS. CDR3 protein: CASSEYAGGRTSGNTIYF. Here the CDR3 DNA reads TGTGCCAGCAGTGAATACGCCGGAGGCAGGACCTCTGGAAACACCATATATTTT.

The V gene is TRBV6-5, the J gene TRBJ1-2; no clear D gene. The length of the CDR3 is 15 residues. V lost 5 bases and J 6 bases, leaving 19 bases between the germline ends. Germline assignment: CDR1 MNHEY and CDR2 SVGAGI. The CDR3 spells CASSPARTGWDGYTF. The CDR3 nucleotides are TGTGCCAGCAGTCCGGCTCGGACGGGCTGGGATGGCTACACCTTC.

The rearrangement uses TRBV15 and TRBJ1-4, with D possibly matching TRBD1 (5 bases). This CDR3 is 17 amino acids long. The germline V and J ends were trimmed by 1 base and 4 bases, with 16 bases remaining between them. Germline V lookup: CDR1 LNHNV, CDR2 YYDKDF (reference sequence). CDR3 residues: CATSRAGQGGDNEKLFF. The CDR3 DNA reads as TGTGCCACCAGCAGAGCGGGGCAGGGAGGGGATAATGAAAAACTGTTTTTT.

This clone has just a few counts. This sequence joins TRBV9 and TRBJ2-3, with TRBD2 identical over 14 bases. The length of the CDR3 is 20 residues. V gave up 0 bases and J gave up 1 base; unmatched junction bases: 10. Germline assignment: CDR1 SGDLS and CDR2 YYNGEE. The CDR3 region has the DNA TGTGCCAGCAGCGTAGAGGGGTCCCCGGGACTAGCGGGGGGCACAGATACGCAGTATTTT. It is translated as CASSVEGSPGLAGGTDTQYF.

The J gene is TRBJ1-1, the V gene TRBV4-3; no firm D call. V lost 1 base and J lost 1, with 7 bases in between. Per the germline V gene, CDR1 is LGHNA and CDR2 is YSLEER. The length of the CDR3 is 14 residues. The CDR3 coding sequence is TGCGCCAGCAGCCAAGCTCTGGGGAACACTGAAGCTTTCTTT. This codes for CASSQALGNTEAFF.

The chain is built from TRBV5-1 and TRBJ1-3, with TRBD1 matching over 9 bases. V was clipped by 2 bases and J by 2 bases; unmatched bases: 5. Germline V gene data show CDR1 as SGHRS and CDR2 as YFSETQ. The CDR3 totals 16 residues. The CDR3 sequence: CASSLNRGLTGNTIYF. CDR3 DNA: TGCGCCAGCAGCTTAAACAGGGGGCTGACTGGAAACACCATATATTTT.

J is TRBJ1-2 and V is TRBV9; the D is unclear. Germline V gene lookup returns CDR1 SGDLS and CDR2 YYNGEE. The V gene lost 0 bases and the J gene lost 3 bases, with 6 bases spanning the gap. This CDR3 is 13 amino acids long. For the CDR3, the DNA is TGTGCCAGCAGCGTAGGCGGGGACTATGGCTACACCTTC. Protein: CASSVGGDYGYTF. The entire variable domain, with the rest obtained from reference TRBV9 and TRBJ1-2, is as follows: DSGVTQTPKHLITATGQRVTLRCSPRSGDLSVYWYQQSLDQGLQFLIQYYNGEERAKGNILERFSAQQFPDLHSELNLSSLELGDSALYFCASSVGGDYGYTFGSGTRLTVV.

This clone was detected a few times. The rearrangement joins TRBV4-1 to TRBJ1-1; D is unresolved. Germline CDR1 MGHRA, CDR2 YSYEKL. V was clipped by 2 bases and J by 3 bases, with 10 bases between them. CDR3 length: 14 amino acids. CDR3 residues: CASSQISQDTEAFF. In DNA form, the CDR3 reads TGCGCCAGCAGCCAAATCAGCCAGGACACTGAAGCTTTCTTT.

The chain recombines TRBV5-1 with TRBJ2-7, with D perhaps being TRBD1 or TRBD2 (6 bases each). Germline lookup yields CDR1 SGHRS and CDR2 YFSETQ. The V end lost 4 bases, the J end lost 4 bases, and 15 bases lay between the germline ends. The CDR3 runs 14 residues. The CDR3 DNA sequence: TGCGCCAGCAGCGGGGGCGGGATGCCTTACGAGCAGTACTTC. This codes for CASSGGGMPYEQYF.

In DNA form, the CDR3 reads TGTGCCAGTACATCTGACACCCCGATCAGCTCTGGAAACACCATATATTTT. This codes for CASTSDTPISSGNTIYF. The V and J genes are TRBV19 and TRBJ1-3; D is undetermined. With 7 bases removed from V and 0 bases from J, the gap between germline ends came to 19 bases. Germline V CDR1 and CDR2: LNHDA, SQIVND (reference sequence). The CDR3 is made up of 17 amino acids.

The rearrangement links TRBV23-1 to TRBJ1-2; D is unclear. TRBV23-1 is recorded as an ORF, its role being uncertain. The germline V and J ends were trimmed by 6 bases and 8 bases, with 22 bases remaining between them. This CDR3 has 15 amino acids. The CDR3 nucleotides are TGCGCCAGCAGCCAACCCAGGCTTAGATTCTGGGGCTACACCTTC. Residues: CASSQPRLRFWGYTF.

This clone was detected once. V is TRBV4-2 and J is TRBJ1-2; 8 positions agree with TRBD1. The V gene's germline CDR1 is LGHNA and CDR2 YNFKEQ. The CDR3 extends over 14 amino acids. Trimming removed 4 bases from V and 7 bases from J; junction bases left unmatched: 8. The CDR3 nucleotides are TGTGCCAGCAGCCCGCGACAGGGGAGGTTTGGCTACACCTTC. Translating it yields CASSPRQGRFGYTF.

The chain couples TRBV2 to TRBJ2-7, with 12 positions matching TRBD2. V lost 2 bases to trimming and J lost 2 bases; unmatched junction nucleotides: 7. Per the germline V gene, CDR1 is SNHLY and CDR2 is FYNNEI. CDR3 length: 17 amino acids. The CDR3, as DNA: TGTGCCAGCAGTGAAAGGCTAGCGGGAGGGTCAACCTACGAGCAGTACTTC. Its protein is CASSERLAGGSTYEQYF.

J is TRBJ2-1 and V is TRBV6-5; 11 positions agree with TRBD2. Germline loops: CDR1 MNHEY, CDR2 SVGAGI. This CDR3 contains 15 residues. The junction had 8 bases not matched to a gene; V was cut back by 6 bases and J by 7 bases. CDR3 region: CASRVSGGARNEQFF. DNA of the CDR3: TGTGCCAGCAGAGTTAGCGGGGGGGCCAGAAATGAGCAGTTCTTC.

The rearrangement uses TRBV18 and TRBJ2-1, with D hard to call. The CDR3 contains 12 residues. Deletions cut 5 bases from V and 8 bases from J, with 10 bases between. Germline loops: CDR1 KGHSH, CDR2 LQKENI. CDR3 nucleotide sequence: TGTGCCAGCTCATGGATCTCGGATGAGCAGTTCTTC. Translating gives CASSWISDEQFF.

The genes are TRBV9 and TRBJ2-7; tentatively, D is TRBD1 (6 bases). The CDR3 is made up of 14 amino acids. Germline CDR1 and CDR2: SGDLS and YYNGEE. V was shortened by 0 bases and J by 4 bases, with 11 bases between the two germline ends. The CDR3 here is CASSVEAGVYEQYF. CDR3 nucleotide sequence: TGTGCCAGCAGCGTAGAGGCAGGGGTATACGAGCAGTACTTC.

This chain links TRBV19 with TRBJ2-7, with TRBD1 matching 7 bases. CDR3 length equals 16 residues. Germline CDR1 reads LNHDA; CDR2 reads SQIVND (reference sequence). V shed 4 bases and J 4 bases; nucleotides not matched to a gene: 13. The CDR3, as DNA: TGTGCCAGTAGTAACCACTATGGGGGACAGATTTACGAGCAGTACTTC. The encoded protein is CASSNHYGGQIYEQYF.